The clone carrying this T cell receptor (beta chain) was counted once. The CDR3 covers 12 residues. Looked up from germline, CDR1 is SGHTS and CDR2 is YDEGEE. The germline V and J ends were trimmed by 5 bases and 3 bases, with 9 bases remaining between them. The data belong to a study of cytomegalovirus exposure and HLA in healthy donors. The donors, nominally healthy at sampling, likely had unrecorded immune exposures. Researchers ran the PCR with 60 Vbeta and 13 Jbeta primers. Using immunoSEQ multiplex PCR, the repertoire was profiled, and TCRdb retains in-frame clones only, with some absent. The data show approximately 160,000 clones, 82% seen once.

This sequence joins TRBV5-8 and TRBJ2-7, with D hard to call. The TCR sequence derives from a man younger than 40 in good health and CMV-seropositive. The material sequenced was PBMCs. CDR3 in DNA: TGTGCCAGCAGTTACCAGCGCTACGAGCAGTACTTC. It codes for CASSYQRYEQYF. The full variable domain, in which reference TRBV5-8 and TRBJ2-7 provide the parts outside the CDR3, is EAGVTQSPTHLIKTRGQQATLRCSPISGHTSVYWYQQALGLGLQFLLWYDEGEERNRGNFPPRFSGRQFPNYSSELNVNALELEDSALYLCASSYQRYEQYFGPGTRLTVT.